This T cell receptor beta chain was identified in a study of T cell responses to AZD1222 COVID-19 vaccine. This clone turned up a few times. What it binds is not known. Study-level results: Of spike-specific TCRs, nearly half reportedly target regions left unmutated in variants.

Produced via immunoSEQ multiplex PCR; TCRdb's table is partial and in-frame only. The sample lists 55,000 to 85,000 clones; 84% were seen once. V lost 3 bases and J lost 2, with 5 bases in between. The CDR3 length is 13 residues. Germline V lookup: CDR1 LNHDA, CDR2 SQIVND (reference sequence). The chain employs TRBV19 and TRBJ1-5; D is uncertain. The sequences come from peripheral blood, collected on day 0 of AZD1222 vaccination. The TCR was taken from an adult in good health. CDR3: CASSMERNQPQHF. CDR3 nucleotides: TGTGCCAGTAGTATGGAGCGCAATCAGCCCCAGCATTTT.